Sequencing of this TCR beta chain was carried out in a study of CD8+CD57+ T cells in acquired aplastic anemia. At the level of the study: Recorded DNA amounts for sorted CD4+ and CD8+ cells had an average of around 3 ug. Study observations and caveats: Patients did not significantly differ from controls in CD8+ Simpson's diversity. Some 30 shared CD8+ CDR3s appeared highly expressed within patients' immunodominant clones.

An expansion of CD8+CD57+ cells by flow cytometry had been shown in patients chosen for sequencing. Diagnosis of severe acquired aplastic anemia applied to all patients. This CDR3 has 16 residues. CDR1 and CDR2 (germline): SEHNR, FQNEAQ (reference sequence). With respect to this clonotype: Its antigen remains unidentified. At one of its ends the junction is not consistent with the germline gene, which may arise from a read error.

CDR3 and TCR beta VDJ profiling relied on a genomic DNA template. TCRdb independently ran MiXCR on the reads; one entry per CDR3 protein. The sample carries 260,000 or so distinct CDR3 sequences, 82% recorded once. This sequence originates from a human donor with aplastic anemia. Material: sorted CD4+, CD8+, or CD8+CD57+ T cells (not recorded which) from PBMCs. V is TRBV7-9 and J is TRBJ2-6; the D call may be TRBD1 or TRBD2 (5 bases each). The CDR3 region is CASSLAGGDGANGLTF. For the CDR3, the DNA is TGTGCCAGCAGCTTAGCGGGTGGCGACGGGGCAAACGGCCTGACTTTC.